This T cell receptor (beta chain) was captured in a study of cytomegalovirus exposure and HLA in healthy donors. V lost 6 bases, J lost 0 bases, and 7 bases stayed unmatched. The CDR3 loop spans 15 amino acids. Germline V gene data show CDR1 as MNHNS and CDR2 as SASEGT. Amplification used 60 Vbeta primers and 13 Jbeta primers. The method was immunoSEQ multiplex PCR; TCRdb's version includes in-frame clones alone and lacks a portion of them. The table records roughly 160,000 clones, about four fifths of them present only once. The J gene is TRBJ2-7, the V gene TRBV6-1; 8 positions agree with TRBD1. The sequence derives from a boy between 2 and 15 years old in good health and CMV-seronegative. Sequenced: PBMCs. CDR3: CASSELTGVSYEQYF. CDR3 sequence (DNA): TGTGCCAGCAGCGAACTGACAGGGGTCTCCTACGAGCAGTACTTC.